Below are 16 T cell receptor beta chains sequenced from a single sample in a study of blood T cell repertoires in COVID-19. Assay: immunoSEQ multiplex PCR; the TCRdb copy retains only in-frame clones and omits some. The sample has 300,000 or so clones; 85% to 90% are singletons. Sample: PBMCs or T cells enriched from blood (not recorded which). These receptors came from a woman aged 18-29 years who had recovered from COVID-19.

The chain has TRBV9 and TRBJ1-3; the match to TRBD1 covers 9 bases. This CDR3 spans 17 amino acids. V trimming: 0 bases; J trimming: 2 bases; junction bases outside the gene matches: 6. CDR1 is SGDLS and CDR2 is YYNGEE in the germline V gene. Here the CDR3 reads CASSVAGTGWTGNTIYF. The CDR3 DNA follows: TGTGCCAGCAGCGTAGCCGGGACAGGGTGGACTGGAAACACCATATATTTT.

This clone has just one count. This sequence joins TRBV19 and TRBJ1-5; 7 nucleotides line up with TRBD1. Germline CDR1 is LNHDA and CDR2 is SQIVND (reference sequence). V lost 1 base and J lost 6; bases outside the gene matches: 6. The CDR3 spans 15 residues. CDR3 amino acids: CASSIATGFGQPQHF. For the CDR3, the DNA is TGTGCCAGTAGTATAGCGACAGGGTTCGGTCAGCCCCAGCATTTT.

This chain joins TRBV11-2 and TRBJ2-1, with 9 bases aligning to TRBD1. V lost 4 bases to trimming and J lost 2 bases; unmatched junction nucleotides: 3. Germline V CDR1 and CDR2: SGHAT, FQNNGV. The CDR3 runs 15 residues. CDR3 DNA: TGTGCCAGCAGCTCCGGACAGGGGCCCTACAATGAGCAGTTCTTC. It codes for CASSSGQGPYNEQFF.

This chain connects TRBV28 to TRBJ2-2; the match to TRBD1 covers 7 bases. In germline, CDR1 is MDHEN, CDR2 SYDVKM. The CDR3 sequence is 15 residues long. The ends lost 3 bases at V and 3 bases at J; junction bases unmatched: 4. The CDR3 DNA reads as TGTGCCAGCAGTTTCTCGGACAGGCACACCGGGGAGCTGTTTTTT. It yields the protein CASSFSDRHTGELFF.

The CDR3 DNA reads TGTGCCAGCTCACCACCTGGGAGAGCGAACACTGAAGCTTTCTTT. As protein: CASSPPGRANTEAFF. The rearrangement links TRBV18 to TRBJ1-1, with D unclear. V gave up 0 bases and J gave up 1 base, with 9 bases separating them. This CDR3 comprises 15 residues. The germline gives CDR1 KGHSH, CDR2 LQKENI.

This clone has only a few counts. J is TRBJ1-5 and V is TRBV5-5; the D gene is possibly TRBD1 (6 bases). The length of the CDR3 is 15 residues. The ends were cut back, 7 bases at V and 2 bases at J, with 16 bases in the middle. Germline lookup yields CDR1 SGHKS and CDR2 YYEKEE (reference sequence). This CDR3 reads CASRLLQGGNQPQHF. In nucleotides, the CDR3 is TGTGCCAGCCGACTTTTACAGGGAGGCAATCAGCCCCAGCATTTT.

This clone was picked up a small number of times. The chain combines TRBV27 with TRBJ1-2; the match to TRBD1 covers 10 bases. Germline V CDR1 and CDR2: MNHEY, SMNVEV (reference sequence). V lost 4 bases and J lost 2; bases outside the gene matches: 7. The CDR3 contains 16 residues. In nucleotides, the CDR3 is TGTGCCAGCAGTTCCCTACCGGGACAGGGGAACTATGGCTACACCTTC. Its translation: CASSSLPGQGNYGYTF.

V usage is TRBV29-1 and J usage is TRBJ2-3, with TRBD1 as a possible D gene (5 bases). Trimming removed 6 bases at V and 2 bases at J, with 15 bases between. This CDR3 spans 14 amino acids. CDR1 is SQVTM and CDR2 is ANQGSEA in the germline V gene. Here the CDR3 DNA reads TGCAGCGTCCTAGGGGTAGGGGCCACAGATACGCAGTATTTT. This gives the protein CSVLGVGATDTQYF.

This chain uses TRBV24-1 with TRBJ2-5, with 8 nucleotides matching TRBD2. The CDR3 length is 18 residues. Germline CDR1 is KGHDR and CDR2 is SFDVKD. V lost 4 bases, J lost 0 bases, and 12 bases stayed unmatched. DNA for the CDR3: TGTGCCACCAGTGAAACCCCTGGTCCTAGCGGGTACCAAGAGACCCAGTACTTC. Translating it yields CATSETPGPSGYQETQYF.

The V and J genes are TRBV24-1 and TRBJ2-2; maybe TRBD1 (6 bases). Trimming cost V 9 bases and J 0 bases, with 10 bases left between them. Looked up from germline, CDR1 is KGHDR and CDR2 is SFDVKD. The CDR3 sequence is 14 residues long. CDR3 nucleotide sequence: TGTGCCACCGGGGGCAGTTCGAACACCGGGGAGCTGTTTTTT. This encodes CATGGSSNTGELFF.

CDR3 sequence (DNA): TGTGCCAGCGCGCCGGATGACGGGAACCAGCATTTT. It is translated as CASAPDDGNQHF. V usage is TRBV12-3 or TRBV12-4 and J usage is TRBJ1-5; D is unresolved. This CDR3 region has 12 residues. The ends were cut back, 8 bases at V and 12 bases at J, with 17 bases in the middle.

The CDR3 region has the DNA TGTGCCAGCAGCGAGAGGGGGCTCTCTGGAAACACCATATATTTT. Amino acids: CASSERGLSGNTIYF. V is TRBV9 and J is TRBJ1-3, with 7 bases aligning to TRBD1. The ends lost 3 bases at V and 0 bases at J; junction bases unmatched: 3. The CDR3 has 15 residues. Germline V gene data show CDR1 as SGDLS and CDR2 as YYNGEE.

The chain links TRBV7-8 to TRBJ1-1; possible D gene TRBD1, 5 bases. The CDR3 length is 15 residues. Trimming left V 1 base short and J 1 base short, with 10 bases between. Germline CDR1 reads SGHVS; CDR2 reads FQNEAQ. This CDR3 reads CASSLGAGKNTEAFF. For the CDR3, the DNA is TGTGCCAGCAGCTTAGGGGCAGGGAAGAACACTGAAGCTTTCTTT. The full variable domain, completed using reference TRBV7-8 and TRBJ1-1, is GAGVSQSPRYKVAKRGQDVALRCDPISGHVSLFWYQQALGQGPEFLTYFQNEAQLDKSGLPSDRFFAERPEGSVSTLKIQRTQQEDSAVYLCASSLGAGKNTEAFFGQGTRLTVV.

V is TRBV30 and J is TRBJ1-2; D is unclear. This CDR3 has 15 residues. V lost 4 bases and J lost 3, with 18 bases in between. Germline CDR1 reads GTSNPN; CDR2 reads SVGIG (reference sequence). This CDR3 is CAWTRIKSSDYGYTF. CDR3 bases: TGTGCCTGGACTAGAATAAAGTCGTCGGACTATGGCTACACCTTC.

The rearrangement joins TRBV28 to TRBJ1-5; no reliable D call. Trimming removed 1 base from V and 4 bases from J, with 11 bases in between. This CDR3 has 15 amino acids. Looked up from germline, CDR1 is MDHEN and CDR2 is SYDVKM. CDR3 sequence (DNA): TGTGCCAGCAGTTTATCGCAGTCCCGAAATCAGCCCCAGCATTTT. Amino acid sequence: CASSLSQSRNQPQHF.

The chain combines TRBV5-8 with TRBJ1-4; possible D gene TRBD1, 6 bases. Trimming left V 1 base short and J 2 bases short, with 9 bases between. CDR3 length: 15 amino acids. CDR1 is SGHTS, CDR2 YDEGEE, per germline. The CDR3 spells CASSLQGKTNEKLFF. The CDR3 region has the DNA TGTGCCAGCAGCTTGCAGGGGAAGACTAATGAAAAACTGTTTTTT. Complete variable domain (other parts from reference TRBV5-8 and TRBJ1-4): EAGVTQSPTHLIKTRGQQATLRCSPISGHTSVYWYQQALGLGLQFLLWYDEGEERNRGNFPPRFSGRQFPNYSSELNVNALELEDSALYLCASSLQGKTNEKLFFGSGTQLSVL.